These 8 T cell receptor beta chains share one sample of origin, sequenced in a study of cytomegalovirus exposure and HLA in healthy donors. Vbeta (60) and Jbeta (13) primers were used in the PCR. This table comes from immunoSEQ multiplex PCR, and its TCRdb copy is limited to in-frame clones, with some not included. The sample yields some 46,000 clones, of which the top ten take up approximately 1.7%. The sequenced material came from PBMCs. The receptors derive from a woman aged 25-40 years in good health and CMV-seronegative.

CDR3 residues: CASSRWGGMEGWYNEQFF. DNA of the CDR3: TGTGCCAGCAGCCGTTGGGGGGGCATGGAAGGGTGGTACAATGAGCAGTTCTTC. The chain couples TRBV11-2 to TRBJ2-1, with D possibly being TRBD2 (7 bases). CDR1 and CDR2 (germline): SGHAT, FQNNGV. The CDR3 runs 18 residues. The V end lost 5 bases, the J end lost 4 bases, and 24 bases lay between the germline ends.

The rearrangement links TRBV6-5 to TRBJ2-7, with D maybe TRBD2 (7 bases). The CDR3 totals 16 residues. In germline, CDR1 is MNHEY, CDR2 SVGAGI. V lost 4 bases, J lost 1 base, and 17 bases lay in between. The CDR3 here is CASSSRRGGKSYEQYF. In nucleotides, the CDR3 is TGTGCCAGCAGTTCCCGTAGGGGGGGGAAATCCTACGAGCAGTACTTC.

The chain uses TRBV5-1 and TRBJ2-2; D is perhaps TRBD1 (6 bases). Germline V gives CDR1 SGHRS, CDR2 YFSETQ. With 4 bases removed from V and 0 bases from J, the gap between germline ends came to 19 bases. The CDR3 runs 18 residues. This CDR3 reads CASSERKGGLANTGELFF. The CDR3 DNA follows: TGCGCCAGCAGCGAGAGGAAAGGGGGTCTAGCGAACACCGGGGAGCTGTTTTTT.

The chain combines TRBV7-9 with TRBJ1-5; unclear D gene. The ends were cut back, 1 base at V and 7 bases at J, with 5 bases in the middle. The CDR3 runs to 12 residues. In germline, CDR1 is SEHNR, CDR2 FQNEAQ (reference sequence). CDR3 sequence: CASSLGSQPQHF. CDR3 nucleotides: TGTGCCAGCAGCTTAGGGAGCCAGCCCCAGCATTTT.

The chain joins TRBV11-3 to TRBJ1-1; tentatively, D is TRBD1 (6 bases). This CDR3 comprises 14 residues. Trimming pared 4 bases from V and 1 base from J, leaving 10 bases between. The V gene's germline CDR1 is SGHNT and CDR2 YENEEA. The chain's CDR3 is CASSWGRKNTEAFF. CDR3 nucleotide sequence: TGTGCCAGCAGCTGGGGGCGGAAGAACACTGAAGCTTTCTTT.

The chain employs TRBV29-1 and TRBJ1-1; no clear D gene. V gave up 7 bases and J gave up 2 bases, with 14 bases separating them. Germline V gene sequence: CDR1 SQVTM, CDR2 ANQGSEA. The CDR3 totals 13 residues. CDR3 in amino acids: CSGARGLNTEAFF. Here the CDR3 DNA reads TGCAGCGGGGCTCGGGGTCTTAACACTGAAGCTTTCTTT.

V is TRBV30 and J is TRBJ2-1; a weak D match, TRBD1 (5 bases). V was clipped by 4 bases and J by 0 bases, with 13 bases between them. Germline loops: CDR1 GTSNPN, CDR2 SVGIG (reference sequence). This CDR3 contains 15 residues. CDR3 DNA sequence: TGTGCCTGGAAGGACAACTCGGGCTCCTACAATGAGCAGTTCTTC. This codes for CAWKDNSGSYNEQFF.

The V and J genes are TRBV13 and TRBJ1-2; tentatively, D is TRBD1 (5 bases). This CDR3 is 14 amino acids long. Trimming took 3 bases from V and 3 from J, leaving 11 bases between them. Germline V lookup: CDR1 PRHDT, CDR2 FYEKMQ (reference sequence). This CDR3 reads CASSLGRVHYGYTF. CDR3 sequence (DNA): TGTGCCAGCAGCTTGGGGCGTGTACACTATGGCTACACCTTC.